These 25 T cell receptor beta chains originate from one sample sequenced in a study of Ad26.COV2.S vaccination and SARS-CoV-2 variants. Treatment of the sample: some 19 received Ad26.COV2.S at low or high dose, single or two shots; roughly five received placebo; per-sample allocation not given. At day 63 after the first vaccine or placebo injection, samples were drawn. Clones were sequenced by immunoSEQ multiplex PCR, and TCRdb holds only the in-frame ones, with some missing. Here the sample spans nearly 400,000 clones, about 88% being singletons. The sample here was peripheral blood, taken in a trial of Ad26.COV2.S vaccine versus placebo. The receptors come from a person aged 18-60 years who received the Ad26.COV2.S COVID-19 vaccine or a placebo.

V gene TRBV27 combines with J gene TRBJ1-6, with TRBD1 matching over 8 bases. J lost 14 bases, V lost 5 bases, and 8 bases had no gene match. Germline V gene lookup returns CDR1 MNHEY and CDR2 SMNVEV (reference sequence). The CDR3 runs 13 residues. The CDR3, as DNA: TGTGCCAGCAGTCCCAGGACAGGGCAGGCCCTCCACTTT. This sequence encodes CASSPRTGQALHF.

The chain joins TRBV7-9 to TRBJ1-1; D is possibly TRBD1 (5 bases). The CDR3 has 14 residues. CDR1 and CDR2 from the germline V gene are SEHNR and FQNEAQ (reference sequence). V lost 3 bases and J 1 base, leaving 9 bases between the germline ends. The CDR3 bases are TGTGCCAGCAGCTTGTTGGGGGGGAACACTGAAGCTTTCTTT. Its protein is CASSLLGGNTEAFF.

This chain links TRBV18 with TRBJ2-3; 8 bases line up with TRBD2. The CDR3 length is 18 residues. Unmatched junction bases numbered 9, after V lost 0 bases and J lost 1 base. Per germline, CDR1 KGHSH and CDR2 LQKENI. DNA of the CDR3: TGTGCCAGCTCACCACCGTGGAGCGGGAGAGGGGGCACAGATACGCAGTATTTT. Translating gives CASSPPWSGRGGTDTQYF.

The chain couples TRBV5-1 to TRBJ1-2, with a tentative D call TRBD1 (6 bases). V was trimmed by 5 bases and J by 5 bases, leaving 13 bases between them. Germline V gene lookup returns CDR1 SGHRS and CDR2 YFSETQ. CDR3 length equals 13 residues. Written as DNA, the CDR3 is TGCGCCAGCAGTCCGCAGGGGAGGTATGGCTACACCTTC. It translates to CASSPQGRYGYTF.

The rearrangement links TRBV19 to TRBJ2-1; 12 bases fit TRBD2. CDR1 and CDR2 from the germline V gene are LNHDA and SQIVND (reference sequence). After removal of 6 bases from V and 8 bases from J, the junction contained 5 bases not matched to a gene. This CDR3 contains 14 residues. In DNA form, the CDR3 reads TGTGCCAGTAGGACTAGCGGGAGACGCGATGAGCAGTTCTTC. Protein: CASRTSGRRDEQFF.

The genes are TRBV19 and TRBJ2-1; D possibly matches TRBD1 or TRBD2 (5 bases each). CDR3 size: 16 residues. V lost 6 bases to trimming and J lost 1 base, with 16 bases between them. In germline, CDR1 is LNHDA, CDR2 SQIVND (reference sequence). CDR3 protein: CASSPRELASYNEQFF. As DNA, the CDR3 is TGTGCCAGTAGCCCCAGGGAGCTTGCGTCCTACAATGAGCAGTTCTTC.

J is TRBJ1-3 and V is TRBV6-1; perhaps TRBD1 as D (5 bases). Trimming removed 1 base from V and 2 bases from J, with 9 bases in between. CDR3 length: 15 residues. CDR1 MNHNS and CDR2 SASEGT come from the germline V gene. CDR3: CASSEEEGAGNTIYF. The CDR3 DNA sequence: TGTGCCAGCAGTGAAGAGGAAGGGGCTGGAAACACCATATATTTT.

This chain links TRBV7-8 with TRBJ1-2; D remains ambiguous. V was shortened by 5 bases and J by 3 bases, with 10 bases between the two germline ends. Germline V gene data show CDR1 as SGHVS and CDR2 as FQNEAQ. This CDR3 comprises 13 residues. CDR3 in amino acids: CASSLKVDYGYTF. DNA of the CDR3: TGTGCCAGCAGCCTAAAAGTTGACTATGGCTACACCTTC.

The chain links TRBV7-3 to TRBJ1-3; 7 bases fit TRBD1. This CDR3 contains 10 residues. Germline V CDR1 and CDR2: SGHTA, FQGTGA. This CDR3 reads CGQGRDTIYF. DNA for the CDR3: TGTGGACAGGGCAGAGACACCATATATTTT.

This sequence joins TRBV19 and TRBJ2-7; D gene unclear. From germline, CDR1 is LNHDA and CDR2 SQIVND (reference sequence). V lost 5 bases, J lost 0 bases, and 8 bases lay in between. The CDR3 is 13 residues long. The CDR3 region is CASSAASSYEQYF. The CDR3 DNA is TGTGCCAGTAGTGCAGCGAGCTCCTACGAGCAGTACTTC.

The chain employs TRBV28 and TRBJ2-7; 11 bases are shared with TRBD2. Trimming at V came to 5 bases and at J to 4 bases, leaving 7 bases not matched to a gene. Germline V CDR1 and CDR2: MDHEN, SYDVKM. CDR3 length: 15 residues. The CDR3 is CASSGQTSGAYEQYF. The CDR3 DNA sequence: TGTGCCAGCAGTGGGCAGACTAGCGGGGCTTACGAGCAGTACTTC.

The chain joins TRBV9 to TRBJ2-7; D is unclear. This CDR3 is 13 amino acids long. V lost 3 bases, J lost 4 bases, and 11 bases lay in between. Germline loops: CDR1 SGDLS, CDR2 YYNGEE. The CDR3 region has the DNA TGTGCCAGCAGCGCCGCTTCCCCTTACGAGCAGTACTTC. It is translated as CASSAASPYEQYF.

The V gene is TRBV30, the J gene TRBJ2-6; 7 bases fit TRBD2. The CDR3 extends over 19 amino acids. CDR1 and CDR2 from the germline V gene are GTSNPN and SVGIG (reference sequence). J lost 1 base, V lost 1 base, and 13 bases had no gene match. The CDR3 DNA is TGTGCCTGGAGTGCGACCCGGGCTAGCGGAAAATCTGGGGCCAACGTCCTGACTTTC. It specifies CAWSATRASGKSGANVLTF. The full variable domain, completed using reference TRBV30 and TRBJ2-6, is SQTIHQWPATLVQPVGSPLSLECTVEGTSNPNLYWYRQAAGRGLQLLFYSVGIGQISSEVPQNLSASRPQDRQFILSSKKLLLSDSGFYLCAWSATRASGKSGANVLTFGAGSRLTVL.

The chain recombines TRBV9 with TRBJ2-7, with 7 nucleotides matching TRBD2. V shed 4 bases, J shed 0 bases, and the junction held 10 bases outside the gene matches. Germline V gene data show CDR1 as SGDLS and CDR2 as YYNGEE. CDR3 length equals 16 residues. CDR3 loop: CASSPRGAGSSYEQYF. As DNA, the CDR3 is TGTGCCAGCAGCCCTAGGGGAGCGGGGAGCTCCTACGAGCAGTACTTC.

The chain recombines TRBV13 with TRBJ1-1, with D hard to call. The CDR3 spans 14 residues. CDR1 and CDR2 from the germline V gene are PRHDT and FYEKMQ (reference sequence). Deletions cut 2 bases from V and 4 bases from J, with 11 bases between. The CDR3 reads CASSLSPGITEAFF. CDR3 nucleotide sequence: TGTGCCAGCAGCTTAAGTCCAGGTATCACTGAAGCTTTCTTT.

The chain couples TRBV12-3 or TRBV12-4 to TRBJ2-1, with D possibly TRBD1 on 6 matching bases. The CDR3 totals 11 residues. V dropped 6 bases and J dropped 8 bases, with 8 bases sitting between them. The CDR3 coding sequence is TGTGCCAGCAGCCAGGGGTATGAGCAGTTCTTC. Translated, it gives CASSQGYEQFF.

The chain joins TRBV6-5 to TRBJ2-7, with 9 bases that match TRBD1. Trimming took 6 bases from V and 2 from J; bases not matched to a gene: 5. The CDR3 totals 14 residues. CDR1 and CDR2 from the germline V gene are MNHEY and SVGAGI. The CDR3, as DNA: TGTGCCAGCAGACCGGGACAGGGACCCTACGAGCAGTACTTC. Translating it yields CASRPGQGPYEQYF.

The V and J genes are TRBV5-3 and TRBJ2-5; 7 bases map to TRBD1. Being an ORF, TRBV5-3 has a function that is uncertain. This CDR3 region has 16 residues. After removal of 4 bases from V and 4 bases from J, the junction contained 13 bases not matched to a gene. The CDR3 sequence: CARSRTLQGQGETQYF. CDR3 sequence (DNA): TGTGCCAGAAGCAGAACCTTACAGGGGCAGGGAGAGACCCAGTACTTC.

Only a few counts were recorded for this clone. J is TRBJ1-6 and V is TRBV7-9; no reliable D call. CDR1 SEHNR and CDR2 FQNEAQ come from the germline V gene (reference sequence). The CDR3 totals 13 residues. Trimming stripped 5 bases from V and 10 bases from J, with 12 bases between. The CDR3 sequence is CASSVGMRSPLHF. The CDR3 nucleotides read TGTGCCAGCAGCGTAGGGATGAGGTCACCCCTCCACTTT.

The chain couples TRBV11-2 to TRBJ1-6; 7 nucleotides align to TRBD1. CDR1 is SGHAT, CDR2 FQNNGV, per germline. Losses at the gene ends were 5 bases for V and 7 bases for J; bases not matched to a gene: 8. The CDR3 has 15 residues. For the CDR3, the DNA is TGTGCCAGCAGCCCCCGACAGGGACTAAATTCACCCCTCCACTTT. Residues: CASSPRQGLNSPLHF.

The chain links TRBV29-1 to TRBJ1-1; 7 bases line up with TRBD1. This CDR3 spans 14 amino acids. Germline-derived CDR1 and CDR2 are SQVTM and ANQGSEA. The J segment lost 3 bases and the V segment lost 0 bases, leaving 4 bases of the junction unmatched. The CDR3 spells CSVEETGAYTEAFF. Here the CDR3 DNA reads TGCAGCGTTGAAGAAACAGGGGCCTACACTGAAGCTTTCTTT. Looking up the rest from reference TRBV29-1 and TRBJ1-1 gives the full variable domain: SAVISQKPSRDICQRGTSLTIQCQVDSQVTMMFWYRQQPGQSLTLIATANQGSEATYESGFVIDKFPISRPNLTFSTLTVSNMSPEDSSIYLCSVEETGAYTEAFFGQGTRLTVV.

The chain links TRBV14 to TRBJ2-7; D is ambiguous. V shed 4 bases and J shed 2 bases, with 12 bases lying between them. CDR1 SGHDN and CDR2 FVKESK come from the germline V gene. There are 14 residues in the CDR3. CDR3 sequence (DNA): TGTGCCAGCAGCCTGACGGGTCCAACCTACGAGCAGTACTTC. Translation gives CASSLTGPTYEQYF.

This clone was seen a handful of times. The chain carries TRBV3-1 (or the pseudogene TRBV3-2) and TRBJ2-7, with a tentative D call TRBD2 (6 bases). V was cut by 3 bases and J by 5 bases, with 11 bases left in between. This CDR3 comprises 13 residues. Germline-derived CDR1 and CDR2 are LGHDT and YNNKEL (reference sequence). The CDR3 DNA follows: TGTGCCAGCAGCCACAAGCCTAGCGACGAGCAGTACTTC. Translation: CASSHKPSDEQYF.

This chain links TRBV6-5 with TRBJ1-1; D perhaps matches TRBD1 (5 bases). The CDR3 spans 15 residues. Between the trimmed V and J ends, which lost 7 bases and 4 bases, there was a span of 19 bases. From germline, CDR1 is MNHEY and CDR2 SVGAGI. Here the CDR3 reads CASTNVPVGATEAFF. DNA of the CDR3: TGTGCCAGCACTAACGTCCCCGTTGGGGCCACTGAAGCTTTCTTT.

The rearrangement links TRBV5-1 to TRBJ1-1, with D perhaps matching TRBD1 (5 bases). The CDR3 has 15 residues. Germline V CDR1 and CDR2: SGHRS, YFSETQ. V lost 0 bases, J lost 6 bases, and 15 bases lay in between. The DNA for the CDR3 is TGCGCCAGCAGCTTGGTCCCGGGCAGGGAGGCTGAAGCTTTCTTT. It codes for CASSLVPGREAEAFF.